This TCR beta chain derives from a study of T cell responses to AZD1222 COVID-19 vaccine (dated by TCRdb to about 2021). Notes on the research overall: TCR sequencing was performed for more than 230 trial participants, of whom about 210 were given two doses of AZD1222 and around 25 were given two doses of MenACWY control vaccine. Trial participants were enrolled by age into subgroups of 18-55, 56-69 and 70-plus years, and around 140, 26 and 57 TCR-sequenced participants, respectively, were included in these subgroups. Results the study describes overall, beyond this receptor: A significant rise in spike-specific TCR breadth and depth was observed after two AZD1222 doses relative to day 0 and relative to MenACWY recipients. Participants were mostly white British and included more females than males, and it was suggested by the authors that clonal diversity may have been underestimated. Only six AZD1222 recipients were SARS-CoV-2 seropositive at baseline, limiting conclusions about previously exposed vaccinees. The 56-69-year group was small, and its depth increase did not reach significance, likely because of low power. CD4 TCRs associated with the vaccine covered the entire spike protein, and the dominant responses were in regions 160-218 and 743-854. Reportedly, close to half of the unique spike-specific TCRs recognized epitopes lying outside the regions that are mutated in the B.1.351 and B.1.1.7 variants. Because no samples from the day 14 peak response were available, repertoires could be characterized only after the peak T cell response.

The junction carries 14 bases between V and J, which are trimmed by 1 base and 7 bases respectively. CDR1 SGHVS and CDR2 FQNEAQ were looked up in the germline V gene. Including the terminal cysteine and phenylalanine, the CDR3 comprises 15 residues. The retained sequence is limited to the CDR3, 45 bases, with the frame set at the first base. Interpreted using the paper, the time point label stands for: about 28 days (+/-7) after the second vaccine dose. Because spike-specific TCR depth and breadth did not differ between the two schedules, AZD1222 recipients who got a second dose at roughly 4 weeks were pooled with those who got a second dose at roughly 12 weeks. Vaccinee samples were obtained from the UK trials COV001 and COV002, which included a single-blind randomized controlled phase 2/3 trial of AZD1222 (ChAdOx1 nCoV-19) in healthy adults. For TCRbeta chain sequencing, PBMC samples were collected from trial participants at day 0 and at day 28 after the second dose.

The CDR3 regions of human TCRbeta chains were analyzed by immunosequencing. The published analysis was carried out like this. TCRs in the repertoires were matched against a reference library of SARS-CoV-2-specific TCRs that had been generated with the MIRA antigen-specificity platform. Breadth meant the fraction of unique TCRs that were SARS-CoV-2-associated, whereas depth meant the fraction of total T cells that were SARS-CoV-2-associated. Using the MIRA data, each spike-specific TCR was mapped to the spike region that the TCR reacts to and placed in a CD4 or CD8 class. Log10-transformed breadth and depth values were compared by one-way ANOVA with Sidak's multiple comparisons tests. Held by TCRdb, this immuneACCESS table contains in-frame sequences only and omits some clones. Under half of the omission traces to an unresolved V gene where checked; the cause of the rest is unknown. V and J calls and clone size are given by that table; D and trimming were obtained from the DNA. The sample data list about 200,000 clones, and 93% of these were observed just once. Over 0.95% of the sample lies in the top ten.

Points on this clone: The antigen this receptor binds is unknown. Nothing much larger sits one base from this clone, and base qualities are not available.

The chain was built from TRBV7-8 and TRBJ1-5; the D gene is possibly TRBD1, with 5 bases matching. The source material was peripheral blood, sampled 28 days after the second AZD1222 dose. The TCR comes from an adult who received the AZD1222 COVID-19 vaccine. CDR3 sequence: CASSLGDSGFQPQHF. The DNA reads as follows: TGTGCCAGCAGCTTAGGAGACAGTGGTTTCCAGCCCCAGCATTTT.